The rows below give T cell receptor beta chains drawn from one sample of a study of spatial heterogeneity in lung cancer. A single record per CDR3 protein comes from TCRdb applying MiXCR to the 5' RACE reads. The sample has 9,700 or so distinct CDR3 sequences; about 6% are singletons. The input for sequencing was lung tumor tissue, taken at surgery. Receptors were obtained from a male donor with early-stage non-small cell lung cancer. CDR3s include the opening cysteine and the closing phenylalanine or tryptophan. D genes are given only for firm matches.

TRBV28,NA,CASSLVRQPQHF
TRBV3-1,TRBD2,CASSSTTSGSRDTQYF
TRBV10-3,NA,CATAPTEEGEQYF
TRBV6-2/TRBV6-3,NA,CASNADQYNEQFF
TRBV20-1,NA,CSARQHLTSAKNIQYF
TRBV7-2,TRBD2,CASSGKVAGGPGELFF
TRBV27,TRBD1,CASALDREVVETQYF
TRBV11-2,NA,CASSLEGPRGPDTQYF
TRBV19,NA,CASSIDPSQPQHF
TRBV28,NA,CASSLSNFKHSPLHF
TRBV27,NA,CASSPYPQRASHEQFF
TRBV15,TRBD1,CATRTTWDSLNTEAFF
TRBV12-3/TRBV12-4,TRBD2,CASRPTSGRRWGQFF
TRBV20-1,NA,CSATLRQRANYGYTF
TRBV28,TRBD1,CASSFPGTGYQETQYF
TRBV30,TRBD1,CAWIHRGTEAFF
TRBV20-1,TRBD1,CSARVRRQGGNQPQHF
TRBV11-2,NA,CASSTLTGIDTQYF
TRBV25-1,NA,CASSDSTGINIQYF
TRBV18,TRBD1,CASSPPLRQGKGFRGAFF
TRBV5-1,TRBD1,CASRDSYTGELFF
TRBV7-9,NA,CASSHGYDPGAFF
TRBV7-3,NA,CASSLRAGADTQYF
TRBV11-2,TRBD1,CASSLGTGPNSPLHF
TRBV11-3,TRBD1,CASSPSTGADTQYF
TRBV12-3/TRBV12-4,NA,CASSHRWNTGWVNTEAFF
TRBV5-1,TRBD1,CASSPTGRGNQPQHF
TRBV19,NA,CASSLARDQPQHF
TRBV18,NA,CASSREVTDTQYF
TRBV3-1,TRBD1,CASSRTGVTNYGYTF